The T cell receptor beta chain described here comes from a study of blood T cell repertoires in COVID-19. TCRdb's copy holds only in-frame clones and misses some; the assay was immunoSEQ multiplex PCR. The sample includes roughly 45,000 clones, around nine tenths of them seen just once. Germline CDR1 is SGHVS and CDR2 is FNYEAQ. Deletions cut 2 bases from V and 2 bases from J, with 11 bases between. The CDR3 covers 15 residues. Sequencing was done on a sample of peripheral blood. The rearrangement joins TRBV7-6 to TRBJ2-3; possibly TRBD1 for D (6 bases). The sequence derives from a man in his 70s with active COVID-19. DNA of the CDR3: TGTGCCAGCAGCTTAATGGGGACACCCACAGATACGCAGTATTTT. Amino acids: CASSLMGTPTDTQYF.